The clone carrying this T cell receptor (beta chain) was counted between two and nine times. Its antigen is unknown. TCRdb redid the calling of the 5' RACE reads with MiXCR, one entry per CDR3 protein. In the table there are approximately 340,000 distinct CDR3 sequences, 15% to 20% of which are singletons. This sample was included in a study of T-cell memory formation after mild COVID-19. As for the study in general: There were largely donor-specific TCR clusters. Study outcomes and limitations: Several responding clones turned up in pre-infection memory, indicating that cross-reactive memory may have taken part. Clones shrinking between day 15 and 85 showed a balanced CD4/CD8 split, and those that grew later tilted toward CD4+. Those CD4+ clones that contracted were mainly in CM and EM (CD8+ ones in EMRA).

This CDR3 has 14 amino acids. Trimming took off 0 bases at V and 6 bases at J, with 10 bases between the two ends. The TCR originated in a man between 18 and 35 years old who had mild COVID-19 (a few samples of this study predate the infection). Cell type and time point are not known. This sequence joins TRBV12-3 or TRBV12-4 and TRBJ2-3; perhaps D is TRBD1 or TRBD2 (5 bases each). Sequencing was carried out using PBMCs or a T cell subset sorted from them (not recorded which). CDR3 sequence (DNA): TGTGCCAGCAGTTTAGCGGGGGAGTATGATACGCAGTATTTT. This encodes CASSLAGEYDTQYF.